What follows is one T cell receptor (beta chain) and its context. Germline CDR1 is SGHTA and CDR2 is FQGNSA. This CDR3 has 15 amino acids. The J segment lost 0 bases and the V segment lost 1 base, leaving 1 base of the junction unmatched. This sample is drawn from a study of siplizumab effects on memory and regulatory T cells. The data were produced by immunoSEQ multiplex PCR, yet TCRdb's version contains in-frame clones alone and is incomplete. The repertoire holds over 95,000 clones, with roughly 95% as singletons. V and J are TRBV7-2 and TRBJ2-3; TRBD2 agrees at 7 bases. This clonotype was obtained from a human donor in good health. Sequenced input: non-Treg CD4+ T cells sorted from blood. The CDR3 is CASSLVAGSTDTQYF. The DNA of the CDR3 is TGTGCCAGCAGCTTAGTAGCGGGTAGCACAGATACGCAGTATTTT. Full variable domain (remainder filled in from reference TRBV7-2 and TRBJ2-3): GAGVSQSPSNKVTEKGKDVELRCDPISGHTALYWYRQSLGQGLEFLIYFQGNSAPDKSGLPSDRFSAERTGGSVSTLTIQRTQQEDSAVYLCASSLVAGSTDTQYFGPGTRLTVL.